What follows are 19 T cell receptor beta chains derived from one specimen sequenced in a study of T-cell memory formation after mild COVID-19 (dated by TCRdb to about 2021). The library was built by means of 5' RACE. Sequencing used an Illumina NovaSeq 6000. The raw public data were reprocessed by TCRdb itself: fastp quality trimming at Q25, MiXCR clonotype calling, in-frame beta chains only. Every distinct CDR3 protein forms one entry, paired with its most common genes and DNA. This sample lists hundreds of thousands of distinct CDR3 sequences; 25% to 30% were detected once. The ten most abundant clones make up around an eighth of the sample. The sequencing sample was made of PBMCs or a T cell subset sorted from them (not recorded which). The source of these receptors is an adult woman who had mild COVID-19 (a few samples of this study predate the infection). The sample titles of this study are shuffled in the database, so cell type and time point are left out; the donor was told from shared clones.

In this sample, this clonotype turned up a few times. The chain joins TRBV14 to TRBJ2-3; D not resolved. Germline V gene sequence: CDR1 SGHDN, CDR2 FVKESK. The CDR3 sequence is 13 residues long. V was cut by 2 bases and J by 8 bases, with 11 bases left in between. The CDR3 reads CASSQSYLGTQYF. The CDR3 bases are TGTGCCAGCAGCCAATCCTACCTGGGTACGCAGTATTTT.

V gene TRBV25-1 combines with J gene TRBJ2-7; the D gene is possibly TRBD2 (6 bases). CDR3 length: 13 residues. V was trimmed by 5 bases and J by 5 bases, leaving 13 bases between them. Germline V gene data show CDR1 as MGHDK and CDR2 as SYGVNS. This CDR3 reads CASSNRESDEQYF. The CDR3 DNA reads TGTGCCAGCAGTAACCGGGAGAGCGACGAGCAGTACTTC.

The rearrangement links TRBV5-1 to TRBJ2-7; 12 nucleotides align to TRBD2. V was pared by 0 bases and J by 4 bases, with 8 bases of the junction left unmatched. The CDR3 has 17 residues. Germline V CDR1 and CDR2: SGHRS, YFSETQ. The CDR3 here is CASSLADTSGGKYEQYF. Here the CDR3 DNA reads TGCGCCAGCAGCTTGGCCGATACTAGCGGGGGGAAGTACGAGCAGTACTTC. The variable domain in full, completed from reference TRBV5-1 and TRBJ2-7, reads KAGVTQTPRYLIKTRGQQVTLSCSPISGHRSVSWYQQTPGQGLQFLFEYFSETQRNKGNFPGRFSGRQFSNSRSEMNVSTLELGDSALYLCASSLADTSGGKYEQYFGPGTRLTVT.

The chain employs TRBV7-9 and TRBJ2-3, with TRBD2 matching over 13 bases. V was clipped by 5 bases and J by 0 bases; unmatched bases: 5. This CDR3 has 17 residues. Germline V gene lookup returns CDR1 SEHNR and CDR2 FQNEAQ (reference sequence). This CDR3 reads CASSPGLAGSSTDTQYF. CDR3 coding DNA: TGTGCCAGCAGCCCGGGACTAGCGGGAAGTAGCACAGATACGCAGTATTTT.

The CDR3, as DNA: TGTGCCAGCAGTACAGGTATACCTAGCACAGATACGCAGTATTTT. The encoded protein is CASSTGIPSTDTQYF. The chain combines TRBV2 with TRBJ2-3; D perhaps matches TRBD1 (5 bases). The CDR3 covers 15 residues. CDR1 is SNHLY and CDR2 is FYNNEI in the germline V gene. V lost 5 bases, J lost 0 bases, and 12 bases lay in between.

This clonotype turned up a few times. This chain uses TRBV6-5 with TRBJ2-5; either TRBD1 or TRBD2 may fit D (7 bases each). This CDR3 has 17 residues. The germline gives CDR1 MNHEY, CDR2 SVGAGI. The V and J ends lost 4 bases and 3 bases respectively, with 21 bases between them. Here the CDR3 reads CASSSRLTGRGKETQYF. The CDR3 DNA sequence: TGTGCCAGCAGTTCTAGACTGACAGGGAGGGGGAAAGAGACCCAGTACTTC.

The V and J genes are TRBV7-8 and TRBJ2-2; D might be TRBD1 (5 bases). The CDR3 has 16 residues. Trimming shortened V by 5 bases and J by 2 bases, and 15 bases separated the two germline ends. Germline V gene data show CDR1 as SGHVS and CDR2 as FQNEAQ. In nucleotides, the CDR3 is TGTGCCAGCAGCCTGACAGAGTGGGCCAACACCGGGGAGCTGTTTTTT. Translation: CASSLTEWANTGELFF.

A word on this clonotype: One end of the junction is discordant with germline, which a read error may explain. V and J are TRBV5-1 and TRBJ1-1; D is perhaps TRBD1 (5 bases). The CDR3 has 14 residues. Germline loops: CDR1 SGHRS, CDR2 YFSETQ. This CDR3 reads CASSLETVNTDAFF. The CDR3 region has the DNA TGCGCCAGCAGCTTGGAGACAGTTAACACTGATGCTTTCTTT. The full variable domain, its missing parts supplied by reference TRBV5-1 and TRBJ1-1, is KAGVTQTPRYLIKTRGQQVTLSCSPISGHRSVSWYQQTPGQGLQFLFEYFSETQRNKGNFPGRFSGRQFSNSRSEMNVSTLELGDSALYLCASSLETVNTDAFFGQGTRLTVV.

This clonotype was observed a few times. The J gene is TRBJ2-1, the V gene TRBV24-1, with 8 bases identical to TRBD1. The junction had 10 bases not matched to a gene; V was cut back by 2 bases and J by 8 bases. This CDR3 comprises 16 residues. The germline V gene has CDR1 KGHDR and CDR2 SFDVKD. The CDR3, as DNA: TGTGCCACCAGTGATTCCCGGACAGGGATTATCCATGAGCAGTTCTTC. It yields the protein CATSDSRTGIIHEQFF.

This clonotype was seen at least ten times. This chain joins TRBV18 and TRBJ2-1; 7 nucleotides agree with TRBD2. There are 16 residues in the CDR3. J lost 3 bases, V lost 2 bases, and 7 bases had no gene match. Germline V CDR1 and CDR2: KGHSH, LQKENI. The CDR3 DNA reads as TGTGCCAGCTCACCATATGCGCGGGGGTTCTACAATGAGCAGTTCTTC. This translates into CASSPYARGFYNEQFF. The full variable domain, completed using reference TRBV18 and TRBJ2-1, is NAGVMQNPRHLVRRRGQEARLRCSPMKGHSHVYWYRQLPEEGLKFMVYLQKENIIDESGMPKERFSAEFPKEGPSILRIQQVVRGDSAAYFCASSPYARGFYNEQFFGPGTRLTVL.

The chain recombines TRBV14 with TRBJ1-2; tentative D call: TRBD1 (5 bases). CDR1 is SGHDN and CDR2 is FVKESK in the germline V gene. The CDR3 contains 15 residues. The V gene lost 3 bases and the J gene lost 1 base, with 12 bases spanning the gap. The CDR3 DNA reads TGTGCCAGCAGCCAGGATATCGACAGTAACTATGGCTACACCTTC. It specifies CASSQDIDSNYGYTF.

The chain employs TRBV5-1 and TRBJ2-3; TRBD2 aligns across 15 bases. J lost 4 bases, V lost 0 bases, and 6 bases had no gene match. Germline assignment: CDR1 SGHRS and CDR2 YFSETQ. The CDR3 sequence is 18 residues long. The CDR3: CASSLGTSGRAGSDTQYF. For the CDR3, the DNA is TGCGCCAGCAGCTTGGGGACTAGCGGGAGGGCCGGGTCAGATACGCAGTATTTT.

This clonotype is a singleton in its sample. The chain recombines TRBV7-2 with TRBJ1-2; 10 positions match TRBD1. CDR1 is SGHTA, CDR2 FQGNSA, per germline. Losses at the gene ends were 5 bases for V and 4 bases for J; bases not matched to a gene: 7. This CDR3 has 15 residues. This CDR3 is CASSLGQGGAYGYTF. In DNA, the CDR3 is TGTGCCAGCAGCCTCGGACAGGGGGGAGCCTATGGCTACACCTTC.

This clonotype was seen only once. The chain carries TRBV5-5 and TRBJ2-7; no clear D. The CDR3 has 11 amino acids. CDR1 is SGHKS, CDR2 YYEKEE, per germline (reference sequence). Trimming left V 5 bases short and J 2 bases short, with 5 bases between. The CDR3 sequence: CASSHPYEQYF. CDR3 in DNA: TGTGCCAGCAGTCATCCCTACGAGCAGTACTTC.

The gene calls are TRBV18 and TRBJ2-3; tentatively, D is TRBD2 (6 bases). The length of the CDR3 is 14 residues. The germline V gene encodes CDR1 KGHSH and CDR2 LQKENI. Trimming cost V 3 bases and J 2 bases, with 9 bases left between them. Here the CDR3 DNA reads TGTGCCAGCTCACCGGCGGGGATCACAGATACGCAGTATTTT. Its protein product is CASSPAGITDTQYF.

This clonotype came up a few times. The rearrangement uses TRBV19 and TRBJ2-7, with 10 bases lining up with TRBD2. This CDR3 is built from 13 residues. Germline values: CDR1 LNHDA, CDR2 SQIVND (reference sequence). Unmatched junction bases numbered 1, after V lost 1 base and J lost 7 bases. CDR3 in DNA: TGTGCCAGTAGTATAGTACTAGCGGGGGAGCAGTACTTC. Translated: CASSIVLAGEQYF. The full variable domain, in which reference TRBV19 and TRBJ2-7 provide the parts outside the CDR3, is DGGITQSPKYLFRKEGQNVTLSCEQNLNHDAMYWYRQDPGQGLRLIYYSQIVNDFQKGDIAEGYSVSREKKESFPLTVTSAQKNPTAFYLCASSIVLAGEQYFGPGTRLTVT.

This clonotype was detected only a few times. This chain links TRBV3-1 with TRBJ1-1, with 11 bases fitting TRBD1. The CDR3 extends over 14 amino acids. CDR1 is LGHDT, CDR2 YNNKEL, per germline (reference sequence). Unmatched junction bases numbered 2, after V lost 4 bases and J lost 4 bases. The CDR3 sequence is CASSRGTGGTEAFF. DNA of the CDR3: TGTGCCAGCAGCCGAGGGACAGGGGGCACTGAAGCTTTCTTT.

This clonotype was counted only a few times. The chain couples TRBV15 to TRBJ2-2; no firm D call. Germline V gene lookup returns CDR1 LNHNV and CDR2 YYDKDF (reference sequence). The CDR3 length is 13 residues. Trimming pared 0 bases from V and 7 bases from J, leaving 6 bases between. CDR3 in DNA: TGTGCCACCAGCAGAGATGGTTACGGGGAGCTGTTTTTT. Amino acid sequence: CATSRDGYGELFF.

The chain has TRBV5-1 and TRBJ2-1, with 11 bases identical to TRBD2. In germline, CDR1 is SGHRS, CDR2 YFSETQ. This CDR3 is built from 15 residues. Trimming took 6 bases from V and 5 from J; bases not matched to a gene: 7. In nucleotides, the CDR3 is TGCGCCAGCACATTAGGGACTAGCGGAAACAATGAGCAGTTCTTC. The encoded protein is CASTLGTSGNNEQFF.